A single TCR beta chain is shown here with its context. Its antigen is not known. Germline CDR1 SEHNR, CDR2 FQNEAQ (reference sequence). The CDR3 runs 14 residues. V was pared by 0 bases and J by 4 bases, with 10 bases between. The data derive from a study of beta chain features in type 1 diabetes. Looking at the study overall: Examination of sorted cells across all samples involved around 110 million cells.

As every portion of the isolated RNA was reverse transcribed, the sequencing read expressed TCRB transcripts. Generated by immunoSEQ multiplex PCR, the TCRdb table keeps only in-frame clones and is missing some. This table holds around 14,000 clones, approximately 64% found once. Study outcomes and limitations: Equally in patients and controls, PCR might preferentially amplify shorter templates. Type 1 diabetes patients had TCRB CDR3s that were shorter (moderately but significantly so) in all four CD4+ subsets. Whether TCRB rearrangement is influenced by HLA type went unresolved here.

Sequenced: stem cell memory CD4+ T cells from blood. The chain recombines TRBV7-9 with TRBJ2-7; tentative D call: TRBD2 (7 bases). The origin of this receptor is a woman aged 18 to 35 with type 1 diabetes. Here the CDR3 reads CASSLAGGLYEQYF. For the CDR3, the DNA is TGTGCCAGCAGCTTAGCGGGGGGGCTTTACGAGCAGTACTTC.